Listed here is a single TCR beta chain. Its antigen remains unidentified. Germline CDR1 reads SEHNR; CDR2 reads FQNEAQ (reference sequence). V gave up 4 bases and J gave up 7 bases; unmatched junction bases: 6. The CDR3 spans 16 residues. The entry originates in a study of shared clonotypes between healthy human individuals. Whole-study results and caveats: In contrast to clonotypes shared by all four donors, non-shared clonotypes had lower generation probabilities. Richness estimates generally favored naive over memory subsets. An expected dependence of interdonor clonotype sharing on sequencing depth was noted.

Naivety among CD8 cells was defined by CD45RO negativity and positive CCR7 selection, thereby excluding terminally differentiated effector memory CD45RA+ cells. Each PCR replicate from the sorted subsets contained around 0.2 ug DNA, which is about 30,000 T cell genomes. The method was immunoSEQ multiplex PCR; TCRdb's version includes in-frame clones alone and lacks a portion of them. The table has roughly 2,000,000 clones, approximately 94% seen once. The sequenced sample consisted of naive CD8+ T cells sorted from blood. This sequence joins TRBV7-9 and TRBJ2-1, with 14 bases lining up with TRBD2. This receptor was taken from a man younger than 30 in good health. The chain's CDR3 is CASSSRLAGGWNEQFF. Here the CDR3 DNA reads TGTGCCAGCAGCTCGCGACTAGCGGGAGGGTGGAATGAGCAGTTCTTC.